The TCR beta chain under discussion was sequenced for a study of blood T cells in healthy people across ages. Findings and caveats of the study: Long-lived and aged donors differed, with more naive CD4+ cells and higher diversity in the long-lived.

The individuals who served as donors were healthy Caucasians living in Russia, aged roughly 6 to 90. Germline assignment: CDR1 SQVTM and CDR2 ANQGSEA. This CDR3 region has 15 residues. The use of a sample-barcoded 5' primer and a J-beta primer mix characterized a second PCR of about 7 to 12 cycles. One entry per CDR3 protein results from TCRdb running MiXCR on the 5' RACE reads. Here the sample spans some 320,000 distinct CDR3 sequences, roughly 27% being singletons. As concerns this clonotype: Its target is not known.

The source is a woman aged 70 to 79 in good health. The specimen was blood. This chain connects TRBV29-1 to TRBJ2-5, with D perhaps matching TRBD1 (5 bases). The assigned J gene may be wrong: the sequence end matches TRBJ2-7 better. In DNA form, the CDR3 reads TGCAGCGTCCATAAGCCAAACATGGGGCGCGACGAGCAGTACTTC. Its translation: CSVHKPNMGRDEQYF.